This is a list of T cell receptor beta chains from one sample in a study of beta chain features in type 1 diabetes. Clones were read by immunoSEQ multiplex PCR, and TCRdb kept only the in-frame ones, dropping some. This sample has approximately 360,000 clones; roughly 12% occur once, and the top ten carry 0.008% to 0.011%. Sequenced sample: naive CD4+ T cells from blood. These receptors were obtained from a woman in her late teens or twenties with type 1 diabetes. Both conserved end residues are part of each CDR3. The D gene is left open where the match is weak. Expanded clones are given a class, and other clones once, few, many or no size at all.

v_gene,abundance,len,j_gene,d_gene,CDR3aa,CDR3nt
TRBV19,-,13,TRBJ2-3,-,CASRVVGTDTQYF,TGTGCCAGTAGGGTAGTCGGCACAGATACGCAGTATTTT
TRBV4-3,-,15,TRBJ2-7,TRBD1,CASSPTGGNPYEQYF,TGCGCCAGCAGCCCGACAGGGGGAAATCCCTACGAGCAGTACTTC
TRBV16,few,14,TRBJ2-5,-,CASSQSGGSGTQYF,TGTGCCAGCAGCCAATCCGGGGGATCTGGGACCCAGTACTTC
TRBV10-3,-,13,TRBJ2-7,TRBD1,CAISTDRGYEQYF,TGTGCCATCAGTACGGACAGGGGGTACGAGCAGTACTTC
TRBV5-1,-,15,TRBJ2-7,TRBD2,CASSLGTSGTGEQYF,TGCGCCAGCAGCTTGGGGACTAGCGGTACGGGGGAGCAGTACTTC
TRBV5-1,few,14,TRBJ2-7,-,CASRSGSIAYEQYF,TGCGCCAGCCGTTCGGGATCCATCGCCTACGAGCAGTACTTC
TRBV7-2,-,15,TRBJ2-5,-,CASSLVVGQGETQYF,TGTGCCAGCAGCTTAGTGGTGGGTCAGGGGGAGACCCAGTACTTC
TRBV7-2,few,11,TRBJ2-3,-,CASSLRDTQYF,TGTGCCAGCAGCTTGAGGGATACGCAGTATTTT
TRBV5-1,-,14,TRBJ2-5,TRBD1,CASSLARQGETQYF,TGCGCCAGCAGCTTGGCAAGACAGGGGGAGACCCAGTACTTC
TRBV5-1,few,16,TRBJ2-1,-,CASSLVRGSSYNEQFF,TGCGCCAGCAGCTTGGTTCGGGGGAGCTCCTACAATGAGCAGTTCTTC
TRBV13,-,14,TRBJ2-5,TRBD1,CASSVLTGAGTQYF,TGTGCCAGCAGCGTGCTAACAGGGGCTGGGACCCAGTACTTC
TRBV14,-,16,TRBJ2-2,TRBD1,CASSPPGQGYTGELFF,TGTGCCAGCAGCCCACCGGGACAGGGTTACACCGGGGAGCTGTTTTTT
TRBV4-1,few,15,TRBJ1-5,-,CASSPHRAVNQPQHF,TGCGCCAGCAGCCCCCACAGGGCGGTCAATCAGCCCCAGCATTTT
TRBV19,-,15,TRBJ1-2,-,CASIPPGDIGYGYTF,TGTGCCAGTATCCCCCCCGGGGACATAGGCTATGGCTACACCTTC
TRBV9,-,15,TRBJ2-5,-,CASSVAAGEGETQYF,TGTGCCAGCAGCGTAGCGGCAGGGGAGGGAGAGACCCAGTACTTC
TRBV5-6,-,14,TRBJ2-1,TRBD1,CASSLDRVPHEQFF,TGTGCCAGCAGCCTGGACAGGGTCCCTCATGAGCAGTTCTTC
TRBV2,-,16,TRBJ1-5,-,CASSVIRGVGNQPQHF,TGTGCCAGCAGTGTGATCCGGGGGGTTGGCAATCAGCCCCAGCATTTT
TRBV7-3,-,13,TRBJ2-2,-,CASRSDRDGELFF,TGTGCCAGCAGATCCGACCGGGACGGGGAGCTGTTTTTT
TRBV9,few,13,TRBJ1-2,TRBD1,CASSLLGGQGYTF,TGTGCCAGCAGCCTCCTCGGGGGACAGGGGTACACCTTC
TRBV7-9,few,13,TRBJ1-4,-,CASSLGRMEKLFF,TGTGCCAGCAGCTTGGGGAGGATGGAAAAACTGTTTTTT
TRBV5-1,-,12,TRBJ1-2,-,CASSLAGDGYTF,TGCGCCAGCAGCTTGGCCGGGGATGGCTACACCTTC
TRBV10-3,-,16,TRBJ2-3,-,CAISAKGTIDTDTQYF,TGTGCCATCAGTGCGAAAGGGACAATTGACACAGATACGCAGTATTTT
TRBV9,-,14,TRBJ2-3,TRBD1,CASSSTGGTDTQYF,TGTGCCAGCAGCTCGACAGGGGGCACAGATACGCAGTATTTT
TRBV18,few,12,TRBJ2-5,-,CASSPTEETQYF,TGTGCCAGCTCCCCGACAGAAGAGACCCAGTACTTC
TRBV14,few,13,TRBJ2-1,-,CASSQDRVGEQFF,TGTGCCAGCAGCCAAGACAGGGTTGGTGAGCAGTTCTTC
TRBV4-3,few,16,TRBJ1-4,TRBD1,CASSRGADRTYEKLFF,TGCGCCAGCAGCCGCGGCGCGGACAGGACATATGAAAAACTGTTTTTT
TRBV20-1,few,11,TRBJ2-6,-,CSASGRDVLTF,TGCAGTGCCAGCGGACGGGACGTCCTGACTTTC
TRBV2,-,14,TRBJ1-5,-,CASDTGTPNQPQHF,TGTGCCAGCGACACCGGGACACCGAATCAGCCCCAGCATTTT
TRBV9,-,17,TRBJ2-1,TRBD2,CASSVGALAGGYNEQFF,TGTGCCAGCAGCGTAGGGGCACTAGCGGGGGGGTACAATGAGCAGTTCTTC
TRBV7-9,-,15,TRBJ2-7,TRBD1,CASSWGQGSSYEQYF,TGTGCCAGCAGCTGGGGACAGGGGTCCTCCTACGAGCAGTACTTC